The source of this T cell receptor (beta chain) is a study of cytomegalovirus exposure and HLA in healthy donors. Looking at the study overall: Caucasian-associated ancestry cluster membership applied to about 83% of over 350 genotyped donors.

Details on this clone: Its antigen is unidentified.

With 60 Vbeta and 13 Jbeta primers, the PCR was carried out. Assay: immunoSEQ multiplex PCR; the TCRdb copy retains only in-frame clones and omits some. Of about 130,000 clones in the sample, around 63% were seen once. Findings and caveats of the study: CMV antigen specificity was confirmed in vitro for three CMV-associated chains. Later analysis revealed greater clonal expansion in HLA-associated TCR beta chains than in equally common others.

This clonotype originated in a human donor in good health. Sequencing input: PBMCs.

The CDR3: CASSLQGITGELFF. The DNA for the CDR3 is TGCGCCAGCAGCTTACAGGGGATCACCGGGGAGCTGTTTTTT. This chain uses TRBV5-1 with TRBJ2-2, with 7 bases fitting TRBD1. Germline CDR1 is SGHRS and CDR2 is YFSETQ. CDR3 length: 14 residues. V trimming: 2 bases; J trimming: 4 bases; junction bases outside the gene matches: 2.